The clone carrying this TCR beta chain was counted a few times. Its antigen is as yet unknown. Assay: immunoSEQ multiplex PCR; the TCRdb copy retains only in-frame clones and omits some. The sample carries tens of thousands of clones, over 75% recorded once. This sample was included in a study of tumor-infiltrating lymphocytes in localized non-small cell lung cancer. Study background: The cohort mixed smokers and never-smokers, several histologies, and some post-neoadjuvant-chemotherapy samples. Each patient gave resected tumor and non-adjacent uninvolved lung tissue. General study findings and limits: Each assay used a separate piece of the same tissue.

The CDR3 is 15 residues long. Between the trimmed V and J ends, which lost 2 bases and 0 bases, there was a span of 12 bases. CDR1 SGHTS and CDR2 YDEGEE come from the germline V gene. The sequence derives from a human donor with non-small cell lung cancer. Material for sequencing was lung tumor tissue. This rearrangement joins TRBV5-8 to TRBJ2-7, with D hard to call. CDR3 nucleotide sequence: TGTGCCAGCAGCTTACTGCAACCGGGCTCCTACGAGCAGTACTTC. Translated, it gives CASSLLQPGSYEQYF.